These 2 T cell receptor beta chains originate from one sample sequenced in a study of molecular identifiers for immune sequencing clone quantification. TCRdb re-derived calls from the PCR reads in MiXCR, one entry per CDR3 protein. The sample holds about 53,000 distinct CDR3 sequences, roughly 36% seen once. Sequenced material: naive CD8+ T cells from blood, with Jurkat cell RNA spiked in. Documented subset: FACS-sorted CD8+CD4-CCR7+CD45RA+ naive T cells. The receptor set was obtained from a human donor in good health. Some libraries in this study had Jurkat cell RNA spiked in.

As regards this clonotype: This clone may be a read error of a much larger clone one base away. The J gene is TRBJ2-7, the V gene TRBV6-5; D is uncertain. The V gene's germline CDR1 is MNHEY and CDR2 SVGAGI. The CDR3 is 12 residues long. Trimming shortened V by 1 base and J by 3 bases, and 4 bases separated the two germline ends. CDR3 protein: CASSYWGYEQYF. The CDR3 DNA reads as TGTGCCAGCAGTTACTGGGGCTACGAGCAGTACTTC.

This clonotype was recorded many times. The rearrangement links TRBV4-1 to TRBJ1-1; D call uncertain. V shed 0 bases and J shed 9 bases, with 17 bases lying between them. The CDR3 totals 15 residues. The germline V gene encodes CDR1 MGHRA and CDR2 YSYEKL. CDR3 DNA: TGCGCCAGCAGCCAAGAGGGGAGAGCAGAGGTAAAAGCTTTCTTT. It encodes CASSQEGRAEVKAFF.